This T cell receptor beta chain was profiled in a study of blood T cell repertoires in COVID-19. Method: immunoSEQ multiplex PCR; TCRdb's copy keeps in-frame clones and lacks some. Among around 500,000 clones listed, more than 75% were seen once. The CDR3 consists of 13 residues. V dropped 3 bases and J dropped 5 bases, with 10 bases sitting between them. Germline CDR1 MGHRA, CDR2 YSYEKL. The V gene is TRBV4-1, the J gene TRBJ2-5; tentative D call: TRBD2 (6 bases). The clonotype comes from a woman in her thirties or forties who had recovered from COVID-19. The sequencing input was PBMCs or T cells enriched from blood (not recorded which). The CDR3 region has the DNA TGCGCCAGCAGCCATTTTCGGGGGGAGACCCAGTACTTC. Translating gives CASSHFRGETQYF.